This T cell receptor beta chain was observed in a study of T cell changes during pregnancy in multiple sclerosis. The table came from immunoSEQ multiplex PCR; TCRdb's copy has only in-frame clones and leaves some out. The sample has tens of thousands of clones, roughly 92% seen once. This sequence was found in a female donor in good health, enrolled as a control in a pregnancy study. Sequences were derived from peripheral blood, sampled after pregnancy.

DNA for the CDR3: TGTGCCAGCAGTATCTTAGTGTATTTAGATGAGGATACGCAGTATTTT. It translates to CASSILVYLDEDTQYF. The chain employs TRBV28 and TRBJ2-3, with no clear D. The V end lost 5 bases, the J end lost 6 bases, and 21 bases lay between the germline ends. Germline-derived CDR1 and CDR2 are MDHEN and SYDVKM. There are 16 residues in the CDR3.